Ten or more counts support the clone carrying this T cell receptor (beta chain). Its target is unknown. The data originate from a study of T cells in Graves' hyperthyroidism and ophthalmopathy. Study-wide results and limits: Most thyroid clonotypes expanded above 0.001 appeared in blood too.

Stable hyperthyroidism: no ophthalmopathy progression over 18 months of follow-up. Exclusion criteria comprised uncontrolled infection, other autoimmune disease, pregnancy or lactation. The PBMCs were sourced from fresh peripheral blood (around 9.9 ml). Germline CDR1 and CDR2: LGHDT and YNNKEL (reference sequence). This CDR3 has 16 residues. The ends were cut back, 1 base at V and 4 bases at J, with 17 bases in the middle. RNA transcripts provided the source from which TCR beta CDR3 regions were amplified. A set of HTBI primers served as the primers for a first-round RT-PCR of the TCR CDR3. Via MiXCR, TCRdb re-called the multiplex PCR reads, giving one row per CDR3 protein. Of under 300,000 distinct CDR3 sequences in the sample, around 13% are singletons; the top ten hold 7% to 9%.

This clonotype was sampled from a woman between 35 and 50 years old with Graves' hyperthyroidism. This sequence joins TRBV3-1 and TRBJ2-7, with a weak D call TRBD2 (5 bases). The sample was blood. The chain's CDR3 is CASSQGTSRTLYEQYF. DNA of the CDR3: TGTGCCAGCAGCCAAGGGACTTCCCGCACTTTATACGAGCAGTACTTC.